This T cell receptor beta chain was recorded in a study of patients and donors after allogeneic stem cell transplantation. TCRdb reprocessed the RT-PCR reads with MiXCR, giving one entry per CDR3 protein. The sample yields approximately 410,000 distinct CDR3 sequences, roughly 17% seen once. Sequencing used blood, either unsorted or a sorted T cell fraction (not recorded which). The sequence came from a human donor who was either an allogeneic HSCT recipient or a stem cell or donor lymphocyte infusion donor (not recorded which). It is not recorded whose cells these are; they may come from a transplant donor.

The CDR3 DNA reads as TGTGCCAGCAGCTGGACTAGCGGGCTCGACAATGAGCAGTTCTTC. Translation gives CASSWTSGLDNEQFF. This chain links TRBV4-2 with TRBJ2-1, with 11 bases aligning to TRBD2. The J segment lost 5 bases and the V segment lost 5 bases, leaving 5 bases of the junction unmatched. Germline CDR1 reads LGHNA; CDR2 reads YNFKEQ. The CDR3 consists of 15 residues.